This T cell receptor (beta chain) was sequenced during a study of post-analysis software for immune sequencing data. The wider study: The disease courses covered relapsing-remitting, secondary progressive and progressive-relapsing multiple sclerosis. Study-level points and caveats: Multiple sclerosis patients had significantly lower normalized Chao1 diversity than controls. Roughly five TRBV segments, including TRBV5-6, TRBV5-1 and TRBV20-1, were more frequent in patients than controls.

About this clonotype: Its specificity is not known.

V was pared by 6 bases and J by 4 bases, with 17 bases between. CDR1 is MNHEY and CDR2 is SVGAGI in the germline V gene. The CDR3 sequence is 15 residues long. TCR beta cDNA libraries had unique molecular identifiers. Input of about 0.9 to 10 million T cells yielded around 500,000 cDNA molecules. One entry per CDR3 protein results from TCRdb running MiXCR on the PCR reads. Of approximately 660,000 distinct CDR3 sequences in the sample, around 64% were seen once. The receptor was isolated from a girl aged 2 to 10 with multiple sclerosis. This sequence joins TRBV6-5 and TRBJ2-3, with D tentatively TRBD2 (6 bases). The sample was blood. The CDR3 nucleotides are TGTGCCAGCAGCAAACCGGGACTTCTTTCAGATACGCAGTATTTT. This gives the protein CASSKPGLLSDTQYF.